This T cell receptor (beta chain) was identified during a study of blood T cell repertoires in COVID-19. About the research overall: Italy, Spain and the United States were the sources of the convalescent and acute COVID-19 samples. Sources were T cells, B-cell-depleted T cells, or PBMCs; the material itself was cDNA or gDNA.

Seattle enrolled patients during active infection and tracked them longitudinally. Original handling: Reference gene primer amplification gave estimated nucleated cell counts. Sequencing used immunoSEQ multiplex PCR; TCRdb keeps in-frame clones, though not all of them. D and trimming were read from the DNA, whereas the V and J calls and clone size are those reported in that table. Of fewer than 600,000 clones in the sample, roughly 87% are singletons; the top ten hold about 0.91%. Trimming cost V 4 bases and J 0 bases, with 10 bases left between them. There are 15 residues in the CDR3. Germline V gene data show CDR1 as SGHAT and CDR2 as FQNNGV.

The V call is TRBV11-2, the J call TRBJ1-3; D gene unclear. This clonotype was sampled from a man younger than 35 with COVID-19, enrolled during active disease. Sequencing input: peripheral blood. CDR3 bases: TGTGCCAGCAGCTCGAGACTAGTCTCTGGAAACACCATATATTTT. Translating gives CASSSRLVSGNTIYF.